This paragraph covers one T cell receptor (beta chain) sequence. Its antigen is not identified. This sample is part of a study of T-cell memory formation after mild COVID-19. General observations from the study: Nothing confirmed that second-wave clones peaking on day 37 were specific for SARS-CoV-2. Later expanders leaned toward CD4+, whereas clones contracting from day 15 to 85 were balanced CD4/CD8.

Germline V gives CDR1 SNHLY, CDR2 FYNNEI. The CDR3 is 14 amino acids. V was shortened by 7 bases and J by 9 bases, with 19 bases between the two germline ends. TCRdb itself ran the 5' RACE reads through MiXCR, one entry per CDR3 protein. Among a few hundred thousand distinct CDR3 sequences listed, 14% were seen once. The V gene is TRBV2, the J gene TRBJ2-1; D perhaps matches TRBD1 (6 bases). The origin of this receptor is a young man who had mild COVID-19 (a few samples of this study predate the infection). Cell type and time point are not known. The specimen sequenced was PBMCs or a T cell subset sorted from them (not recorded which). CDR3 coding DNA: TGTGCCAGCAAACAATCCGGGACAACCGGTGAGCAGTTCTTC. Its translation is CASKQSGTTGEQFF.